This paragraph covers one TCR beta chain sequence. Its target antigen remains unknown. Base qualities are not provided; no much larger clone lies one nucleotide away. This entry is derived from a study of blood T cell repertoires in COVID-19 (dated by TCRdb to the early 2020s). Regarding the research as a whole: The collaborator samples originated in the United States, Italy and Spain and spanned the acute and convalescent phases of COVID-19. The samples were drawn from two sources: the first 160 participants of the ongoing ImmuneRACE study, and 950 to 1,500 subjects contributed by 6 global collaborators. Subjects who had been exposed to COVID-19, were actively infected with it, or had recovered from it provided the deeply sampled blood TCRbeta repertoires that made up the dataset. The sample metadata nearly always contained a de-identified subject ID, COVID-19 status, age in years and sex. A freely available public database, intended as a resource for researchers studying the immune response to SARS-CoV-2, is where the repertoires were released. Where HLA class I and class II types were available, the types were taken from metadata supplied by the sample provider, not from assay-based typing. The prospective study material was composed of cDNA or gDNA derived from T cells, B-cell-depleted T cells, or PBMCs. Broader findings and caveats from the paper: How much clinical and demographic metadata was included differed by source and by participant, and the metadata was provided uncurated.

TCRbeta CDR3 regions were amplified from genomic DNA using the immunoSEQ Assay, a bias-controlled multiplex PCR. The published analysis was carried out like this. Within the assay, amplification of reference gene primers was used to estimate how many nucleated cells each sample contained. Sequence reads were collapsed and filtered to measure the absolute abundance of every unique TCRbeta CDR3 rearrangement. Productive Simpson clonality was computed per sample as the square root of Simpson's diversity index over productive rearrangements. TCRdb provides this immuneACCESS table in a form limited to in-frame rearrangements. Some clones are lacking; in checked studies, under half of them reflect an unresolved V gene, and why the rest are absent is not known. For V, J and clone size, that table is used; D and trimming come from the DNA. Here the sample has just under 350,000 clones; about 90% occur a single time. 3% to 4% of the sample comes from the top ten.

Samples from volunteer blood donors who had recovered from COVID-19 were contributed by a second Seattle source. Each collaborating institution followed its own protocols to collect whole blood in K2EDTA tubes. Collaborator samples were shipped for TCRbeta analysis as frozen whole blood, isolated PBMCs, or DNA extracted from either sample type. Sample: peripheral blood. This clonotype was sampled from a woman between 18 and 29 years old who had recovered from COVID-19.

The base sequence is TGCGCCAGCAGCTTGGCAGGAGACAGCGGAAACACCATATATTTT. Its product reads: CASSLAGDSGNTIYF. The rearrangement combines TRBV5-1 with TRBJ1-3; the D gene is perhaps TRBD1, on 5 matching bases. CDR1 and CDR2, looked up from the germline V gene, are SGHRS and YFSETQ. The V end loses 0 bases and the J end loses 4 bases, and a stretch of 11 bases separates them. The CDR3 holds 15 amino acids from the cysteine to the phenylalanine. Solely the CDR3 DNA is kept, with 45 bases framed from the first base.